This is a list of T cell receptor beta chains from one sample in a study of prognosis after radiotherapy for stage I lung cancer. In TCRdb, the multiplex PCR reads were re-called with MiXCR into one record per CDR3 protein. This sample has about 14,000 distinct CDR3 sequences, with 30% found just once. This material consisted of PBMCs, taken before or after stereotactic body radiation therapy (not recorded which). All receptors come from a donor aged 50 or older with non-small cell lung cancer. CDR3s include the opening cysteine and the closing phenylalanine or tryptophan. The order of the fields is clone size, V gene, J gene, D gene, CDR3 protein, CDR3 DNA. D genes are given only for firm matches. The size entry is marked missing in some rows and otherwise reads once, few, many or a size class.

size: .; V: TRBV2; J: TRBJ2-6; D: .; CDR3: CASSESPAPSGSNVLTF; DNA: TGTGCCAGCAGTGAAAGTCCCGCCCCGTCCGGGTCCAACGTCCTGACTTTC
size: .; V: TRBV19; J: TRBJ2-7; D: .; CDR3: CASSIHSAVDKYF; DNA: TGTGCCAGTAGTATACACTCGGCAGTGGATAAGTACTTC
size: .; V: TRBV2; J: TRBJ2-7; D: .; CDR3: CASNRRDEQYF; DNA: TGTGCCAGTAATCGCAGGGACGAGCAGTACTTC
size: medium-sized; V: TRBV20-1; J: TRBJ2-7; D: TRBD2; CDR3: CSAETLSGRAYEQYF; DNA: TGCAGTGCTGAAACCCTTAGCGGGAGGGCCTACGAGCAGTACTTC
size: .; V: TRBV5-6; J: TRBJ2-7; D: .; CDR3: CASSLEVGTSSYEQYF; DNA: TGTGCCAGCAGCCTGGAGGTTGGGACAAGCTCCTACGAGCAGTACTTC
size: many; V: TRBV28; J: TRBJ2-7; D: .; CDR3: CASSPDASEQYF; DNA: TGTGCCAGCAGCCCCGACGCGAGCGAGCAGTACTTC
size: .; V: TRBV11-2; J: TRBJ2-1; D: TRBD2; CDR3: CASSLGPGLAGEPGEHFF; DNA: TGTGCCAGCAGCTTAGGCCCGGGACTAGCGGGCGAGCCAGGTGAGCATTTCTTC
size: many; V: TRBV6-5; J: TRBJ2-3; D: .; CDR3: CASSYSAPDTQYF; DNA: TGTGCCAGCAGTTACTCGGCCCCAGATACGCAGTATTTT
size: many; V: TRBV7-9; J: TRBJ1-2; D: .; CDR3: CASSPDGYYGYTF; DNA: TGTGCCAGCAGCCCGGACGGATACTATGGCTACACCTTC
size: many; V: TRBV7-8; J: TRBJ2-2; D: TRBD2; CDR3: CASSHQRGAGELFF; DNA: TGTGCCAGCAGCCACCAGCGGGGGGCCGGGGAGCTGTTTTTT
size: medium-sized; V: TRBV6-2/TRBV6-3; J: TRBJ2-3; D: TRBD2; CDR3: CASRKIAGGQTDTQYF; DNA: TGTGCCAGCAGAAAAATAGCGGGGGGCCAGACAGATACGCAGTATTTT
size: many; V: TRBV28; J: TRBJ1-3; D: .; CDR3: CASSFRYTIYF; DNA: TGTGCCAGCAGTTTTCGATACACCATATATTTT
size: many; V: TRBV20-1; J: TRBJ2-5; D: TRBD2; CDR3: CSASSYAGDQETQYF; DNA: TGCAGTGCATCTTCTTATGCGGGAGACCAAGAGACCCAGTACTTC
size: .; V: TRBV6-8; J: TRBJ2-2; D: .; CDR3: CASNPQPTLNTWERFF; DNA: TGTGCCAGCAACCCCCAGCCGACATTGAACACCTGGGAGCGGTTTTTT
size: many; V: TRBV7-9; J: TRBJ2-3; D: .; CDR3: CASSYSLFTDTQYF; DNA: TGTGCCAGCAGTTACAGCTTATTCACAGATACGCAGTATTTT
size: many; V: TRBV19; J: TRBJ2-3; D: .; CDR3: CASSLDTDTQYF; DNA: TGTGCCAGTAGTCTAGACACAGATACGCAGTATTTT
size: medium-sized; V: TRBV6-1; J: TRBJ1-6; D: TRBD1; CDR3: CASSESRGRGSPLHF; DNA: TGTGCCAGCAGTGAGAGCAGGGGGCGCGGTTCACCCCTCCACTTT
size: many; V: TRBV4-1; J: TRBJ2-1; D: TRBD2; CDR3: CASSRKPSWSSGGGDEQFF; DNA: TGCGCCAGCAGCCGCAAACCCTCCTGGTCTAGCGGGGGGGGCGATGAGCAGTTCTTC
size: .; V: TRBV6-2/TRBV6-3; J: TRBJ1-6; D: .; CDR3: CASLGSTSKNSPLNF; DNA: TGTGCCAGCCTCGGGTCCACTAGCAAGAATTCACCGCTCAACTTT
size: many; V: TRBV18; J: TRBJ2-1; D: TRBD2; CDR3: CASSPPWEGPNEQFF; DNA: TGTGCCAGCTCACCCCCGTGGGAGGGCCCCAATGAGCAGTTCTTC
size: .; V: TRBV6-1; J: TRBJ2-7; D: TRBD2; CDR3: CASRPPSGRSFYEQYF; DNA: TGTGCCAGCAGACCACCTAGCGGGAGGTCTTTTTACGAGCAGTACTTC
size: .; V: TRBV27; J: TRBJ2-1; D: .; CDR3: CASSLSYNEQFF; DNA: TGTGCCAGCAGTTTAAGCTACAATGAGCAGTTCTTC
size: medium-sized; V: TRBV5-1; J: TRBJ1-3; D: TRBD1; CDR3: CASSLDGQDSGNTIYF; DNA: TGCGCCAGCAGCTTGGATGGACAGGACTCTGGAAACACCATATATTTT
size: many; V: TRBV20-1; J: TRBJ1-4; D: TRBD1; CDR3: CSGRGGQGGEKLFF; DNA: TGCAGTGGAAGAGGTGGACAGGGAGGTGAAAAACTGTTTTTT
size: many; V: TRBV7-9; J: TRBJ1-4; D: .; CDR3: CASSLGGANEKLFF; DNA: TGTGCCAGCAGCTTAGGGGGCGCAAATGAAAAACTGTTTTTT
size: medium-sized; V: TRBV27; J: TRBJ1-3; D: .; CDR3: CASSLGIGPGNTIYF; DNA: TGTGCCAGCAGTTTAGGGATAGGGCCGGGAAACACCATATATTTT
size: many; V: TRBV19; J: TRBJ1-4; D: TRBD1; CDR3: CASKRAGQLTTNEKLFF; DNA: TGTGCCAGTAAGAGGGCGGGACAGCTTACAACTAATGAAAAACTGTTTTTT
size: many; V: TRBV4-1; J: TRBJ1-1; D: .; CDR3: CASSQMEGRAEAFF; DNA: TGCGCCAGCAGCCAGATGGAGGGGAGGGCTGAAGCTTTCTTT
size: many; V: TRBV20-1; J: TRBJ2-1; D: .; CDR3: CSAMQNEQFF; DNA: TGCAGTGCTATGCAGAATGAGCAGTTCTTC
size: .; V: TRBV20-1; J: TRBJ1-6; D: .; CDR3: CSAHFGGSNSPLHF; DNA: TGCAGTGCGCACTTCGGGGGTAGCAATTCACCCCTCCACTTT
size: many; V: TRBV5-4; J: TRBJ1-3; D: .; CDR3: CASSLRREGAGNTIYF; DNA: TGTGCCAGCAGCTTAAGAAGGGAGGGCGCTGGAAACACCATATATTTT
size: .; V: TRBV6-2/TRBV6-3; J: TRBJ1-3; D: .; CDR3: CASISSGWGSRTGNTIYF; DNA: TGTGCCAGCATTTCTTCGGGTTGGGGGTCGAGAACTGGAAACACTATATATTTT
size: many; V: TRBV4-1; J: TRBJ1-3; D: .; CDR3: CASSQDLVEAGGNTIYF; DNA: TGCGCCAGCAGCCAAGACTTGGTCGAGGCAGGCGGAAACACCATATATTTT